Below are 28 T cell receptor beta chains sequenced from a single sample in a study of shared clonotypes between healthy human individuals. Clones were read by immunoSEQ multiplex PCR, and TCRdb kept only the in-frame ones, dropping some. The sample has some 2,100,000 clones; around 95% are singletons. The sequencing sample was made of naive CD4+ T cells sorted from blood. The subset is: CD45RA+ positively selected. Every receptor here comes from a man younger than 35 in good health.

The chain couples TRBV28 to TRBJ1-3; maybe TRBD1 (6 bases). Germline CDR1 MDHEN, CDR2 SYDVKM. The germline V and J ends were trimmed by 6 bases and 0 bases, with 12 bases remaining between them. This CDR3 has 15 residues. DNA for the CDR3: TGTGCCAGCAGCTCAGGGGTCCCCTCTGGAAACACCATATATTTT. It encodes CASSSGVPSGNTIYF. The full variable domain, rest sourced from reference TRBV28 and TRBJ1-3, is DVKVTQSSRYLVKRTGEKVFLECVQDMDHENMFWYRQDPGLGLRLIYFSYDVKMKEKGDIPEGYSVSREKKERFSLILESASTNQTSMYLCASSSGVPSGNTIYFGEGSWLTVV.

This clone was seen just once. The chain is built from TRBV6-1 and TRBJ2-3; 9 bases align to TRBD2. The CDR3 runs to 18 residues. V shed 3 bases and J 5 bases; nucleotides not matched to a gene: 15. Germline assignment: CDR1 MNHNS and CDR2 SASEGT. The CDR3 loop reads CASSDTGSGRITQDTQYF. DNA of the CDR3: TGTGCCAGCAGTGATACGGGGAGCGGGAGGATTACACAAGATACGCAGTATTTT.

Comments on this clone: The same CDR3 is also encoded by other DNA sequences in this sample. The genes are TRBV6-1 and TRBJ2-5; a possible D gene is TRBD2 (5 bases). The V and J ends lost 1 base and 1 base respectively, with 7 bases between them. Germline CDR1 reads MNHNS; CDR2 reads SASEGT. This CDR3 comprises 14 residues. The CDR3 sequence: CASSEVTSQETQYF. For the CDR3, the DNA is TGTGCCAGCAGTGAAGTAACTAGCCAAGAGACCCAGTACTTC.

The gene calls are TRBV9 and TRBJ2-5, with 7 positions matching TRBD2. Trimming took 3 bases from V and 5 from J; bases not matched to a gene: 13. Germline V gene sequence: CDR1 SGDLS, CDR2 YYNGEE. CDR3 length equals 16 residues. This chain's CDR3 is CASSATEKGGRETQYF. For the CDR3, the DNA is TGTGCCAGCAGCGCTACCGAAAAGGGAGGGCGGGAGACCCAGTACTTC.

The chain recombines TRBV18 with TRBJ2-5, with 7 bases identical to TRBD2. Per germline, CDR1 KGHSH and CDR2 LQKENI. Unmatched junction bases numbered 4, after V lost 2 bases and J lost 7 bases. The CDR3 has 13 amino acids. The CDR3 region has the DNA TGTGCCAGCTCACCAGGAAGGGAGGGGACCCAGTACTTC. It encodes CASSPGREGTQYF.

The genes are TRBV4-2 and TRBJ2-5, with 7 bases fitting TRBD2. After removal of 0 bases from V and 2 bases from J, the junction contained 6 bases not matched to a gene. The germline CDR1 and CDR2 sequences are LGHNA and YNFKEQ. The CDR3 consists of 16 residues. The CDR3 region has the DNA TGTGCCAGCAGCCAAGATTACGGCGGGGGTCAAGAGACCCAGTACTTC. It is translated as CASSQDYGGGQETQYF.

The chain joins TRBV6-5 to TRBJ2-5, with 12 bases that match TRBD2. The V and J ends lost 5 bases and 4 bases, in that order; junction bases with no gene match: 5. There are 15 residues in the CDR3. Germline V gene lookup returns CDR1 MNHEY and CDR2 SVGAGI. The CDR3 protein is CASSPPGLAGETQYF. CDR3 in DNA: TGTGCCAGCAGTCCCCCGGGACTAGCGGGAGAGACCCAGTACTTC.

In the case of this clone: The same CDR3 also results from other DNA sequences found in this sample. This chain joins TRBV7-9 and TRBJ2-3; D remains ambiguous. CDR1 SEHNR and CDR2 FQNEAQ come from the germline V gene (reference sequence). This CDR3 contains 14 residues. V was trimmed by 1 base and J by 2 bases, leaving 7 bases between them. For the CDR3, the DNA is TGTGCCAGCAGCTTAGTGGAATCCACAGATACGCAGTATTTT. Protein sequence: CASSLVESTDTQYF.

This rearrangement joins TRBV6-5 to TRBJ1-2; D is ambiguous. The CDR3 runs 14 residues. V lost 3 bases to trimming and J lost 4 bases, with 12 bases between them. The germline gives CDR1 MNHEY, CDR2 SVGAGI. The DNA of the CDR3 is TGTGCCAGCAGTTATTCCCCCGGAGCCTATGGCTACACCTTC. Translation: CASSYSPGAYGYTF.

The CDR3 sequence: CASRAQSDLAFF. CDR3 in DNA: TGTGCCAGTAGGGCGCAATCAGATTTAGCTTTCTTT. The chain carries TRBV19 and TRBJ1-1; D not certain. Trimming took off 6 bases at V and 10 bases at J, with 15 bases between the two ends. The CDR3 consists of 12 residues. CDR1 is LNHDA, CDR2 SQIVND, per germline (reference sequence).

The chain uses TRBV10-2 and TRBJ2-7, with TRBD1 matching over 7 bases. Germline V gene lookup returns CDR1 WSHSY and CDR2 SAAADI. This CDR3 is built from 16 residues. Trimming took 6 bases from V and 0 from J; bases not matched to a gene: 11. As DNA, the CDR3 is TGCGCCAGCAGCGCTGACCTGACAGGGAACTCCTACGAGCAGTACTTC. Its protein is CASSADLTGNSYEQYF.

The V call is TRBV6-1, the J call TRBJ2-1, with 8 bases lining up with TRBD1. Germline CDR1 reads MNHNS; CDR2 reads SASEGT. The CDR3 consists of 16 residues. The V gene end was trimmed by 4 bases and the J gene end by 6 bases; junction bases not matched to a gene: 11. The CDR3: CASSVQGTGIFNEQFF. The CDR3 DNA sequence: TGTGCCAGCAGTGTTCAGGGGACAGGCATCTTCAATGAGCAGTTCTTC.

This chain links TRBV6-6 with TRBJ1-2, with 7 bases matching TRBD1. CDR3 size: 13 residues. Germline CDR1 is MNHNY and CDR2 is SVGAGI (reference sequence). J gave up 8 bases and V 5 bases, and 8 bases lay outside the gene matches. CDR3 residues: CASSRDRVRGYTF. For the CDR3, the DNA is TGTGCCAGCAGTCGAGACAGGGTACGGGGCTACACCTTC.

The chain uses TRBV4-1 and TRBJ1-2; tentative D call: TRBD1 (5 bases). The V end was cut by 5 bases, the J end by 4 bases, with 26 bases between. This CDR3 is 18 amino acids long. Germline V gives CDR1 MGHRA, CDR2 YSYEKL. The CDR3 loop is CASSSIVREPGRSYGYTF. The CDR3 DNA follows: TGCGCCAGCAGCTCTATTGTGAGGGAGCCGGGACGGAGCTATGGCTACACCTTC.

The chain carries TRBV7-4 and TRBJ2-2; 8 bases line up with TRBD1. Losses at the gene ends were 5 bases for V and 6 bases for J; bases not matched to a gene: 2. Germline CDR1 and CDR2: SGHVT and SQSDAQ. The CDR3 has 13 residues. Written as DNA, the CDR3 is TGTGCCAGCAGCCCCAGGGGGCCCGGGGAGCTGTTTTTT. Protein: CASSPRGPGELFF.

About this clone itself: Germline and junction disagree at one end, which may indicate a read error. CDR3 in amino acids: CASSGTYGQYF. The CDR3 DNA reads as TGTGCCAGCAGTGGGACCTACGGGCAGTACTTC. This chain connects TRBV6-6 to TRBJ2-7; either TRBD1 or TRBD2 may supply D (5 bases each). Germline assignment: CDR1 MNHNY and CDR2 SVGAGI (reference sequence). This CDR3 is 11 amino acids long.

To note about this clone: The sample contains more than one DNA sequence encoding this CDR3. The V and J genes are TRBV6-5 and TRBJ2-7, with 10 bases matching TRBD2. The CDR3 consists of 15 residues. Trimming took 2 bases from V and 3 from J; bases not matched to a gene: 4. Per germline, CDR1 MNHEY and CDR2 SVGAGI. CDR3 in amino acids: CASSYRASGSYEQYF. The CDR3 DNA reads TGTGCCAGCAGTTACAGGGCTAGCGGGAGCTACGAGCAGTACTTC.

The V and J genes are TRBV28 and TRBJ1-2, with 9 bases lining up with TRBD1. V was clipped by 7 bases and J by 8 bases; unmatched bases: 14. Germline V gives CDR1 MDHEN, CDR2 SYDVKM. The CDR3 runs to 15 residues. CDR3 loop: CASNSGDRAWEGYTF. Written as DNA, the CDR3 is TGTGCCAGCAATTCGGGGGACAGGGCTTGGGAGGGCTACACCTTC.

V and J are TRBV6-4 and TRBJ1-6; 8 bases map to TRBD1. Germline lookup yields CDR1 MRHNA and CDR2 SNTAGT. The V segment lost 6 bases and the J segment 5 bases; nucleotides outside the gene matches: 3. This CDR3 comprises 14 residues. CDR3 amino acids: CASREQGDNSPLHF. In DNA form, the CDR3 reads TGTGCCAGCAGAGAACAGGGGGATAATTCACCCCTCCACTTT.

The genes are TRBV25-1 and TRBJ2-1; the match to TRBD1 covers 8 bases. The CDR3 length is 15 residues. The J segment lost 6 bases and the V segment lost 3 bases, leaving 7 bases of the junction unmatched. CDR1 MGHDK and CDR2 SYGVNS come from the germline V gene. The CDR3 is CASSDPVTGGNEQFF. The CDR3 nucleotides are TGTGCCAGCAGTGACCCTGTTACAGGGGGCAATGAGCAGTTCTTC.

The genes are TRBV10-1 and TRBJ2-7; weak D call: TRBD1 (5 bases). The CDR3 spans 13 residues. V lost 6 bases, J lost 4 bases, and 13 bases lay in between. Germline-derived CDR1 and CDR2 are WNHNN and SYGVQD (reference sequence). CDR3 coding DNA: TGCGCCAGCAGCTTATCTCAGGGTTACGAGCAGTACTTC. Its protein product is CASSLSQGYEQYF.

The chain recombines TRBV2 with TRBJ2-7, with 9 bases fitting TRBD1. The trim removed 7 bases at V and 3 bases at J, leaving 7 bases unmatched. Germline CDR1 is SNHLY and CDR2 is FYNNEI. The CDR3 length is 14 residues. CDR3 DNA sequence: TGTGCCAGCACGGGACAGGGTGGGAACTACGAGCAGTACTTC. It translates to CASTGQGGNYEQYF.

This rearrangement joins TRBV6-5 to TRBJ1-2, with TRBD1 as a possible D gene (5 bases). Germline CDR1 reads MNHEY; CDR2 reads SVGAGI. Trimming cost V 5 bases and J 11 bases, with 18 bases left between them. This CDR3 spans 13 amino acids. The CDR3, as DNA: TGTGCCAGCAGTCCGGGCAGGGTCCAAAGGTACACCTTC. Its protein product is CASSPGRVQRYTF.

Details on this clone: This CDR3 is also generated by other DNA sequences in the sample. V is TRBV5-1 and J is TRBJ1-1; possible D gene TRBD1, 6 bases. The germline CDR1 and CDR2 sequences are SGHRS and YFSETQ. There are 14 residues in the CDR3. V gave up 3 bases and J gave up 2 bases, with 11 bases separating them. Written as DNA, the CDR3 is TGCGCCAGCAGCTCCGGGACATCCAACACTGAAGCTTTCTTT. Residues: CASSSGTSNTEAFF.

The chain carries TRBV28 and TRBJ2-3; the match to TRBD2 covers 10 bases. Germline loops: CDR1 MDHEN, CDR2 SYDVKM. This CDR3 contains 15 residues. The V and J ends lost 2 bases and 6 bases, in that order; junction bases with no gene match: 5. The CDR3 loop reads CASSLLAGVADTQYF. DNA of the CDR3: TGTGCCAGCAGTTTACTAGCGGGGGTGGCGGATACGCAGTATTTT.

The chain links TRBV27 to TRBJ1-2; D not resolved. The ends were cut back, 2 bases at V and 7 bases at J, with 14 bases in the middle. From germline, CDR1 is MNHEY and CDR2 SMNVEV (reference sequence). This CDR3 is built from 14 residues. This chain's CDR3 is CASSLGGAGFGYTF. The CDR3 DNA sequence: TGTGCCAGCAGTTTAGGCGGCGCGGGGTTTGGCTACACCTTC.

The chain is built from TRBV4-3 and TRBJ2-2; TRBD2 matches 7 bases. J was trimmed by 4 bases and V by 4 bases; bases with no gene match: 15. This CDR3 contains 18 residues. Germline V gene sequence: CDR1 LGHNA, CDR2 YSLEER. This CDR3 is CASSPRSLAELGTGELFF. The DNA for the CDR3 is TGCGCCAGCAGCCCAAGGAGCCTAGCGGAGTTAGGCACCGGGGAGCTGTTTTTT.

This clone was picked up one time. CDR3 loop: CASSLGGGAFTDTQYF. The CDR3 nucleotides are TGCGCCAGCAGCTTGGGTGGGGGGGCCTTCACAGATACGCAGTATTTT. The chain uses TRBV5-1 and TRBJ2-3, with a possible D match to TRBD2 (7 bases). Between the trimmed V and J ends, which lost 0 bases and 2 bases, there was a span of 13 bases. The CDR3 spans 16 residues. Germline values: CDR1 SGHRS, CDR2 YFSETQ.